These T cell receptor beta chains were read from a single sample in a study of T cells in Graves' hyperthyroidism and ophthalmopathy. TCRdb redid the calling of the multiplex PCR reads with MiXCR, one entry per CDR3 protein. The data show approximately 600,000 distinct CDR3 sequences, 11% to 15% seen once. The sequenced material came from blood. The source is a woman aged 18 to 35 with Graves' ophthalmopathy. Both conserved end residues are part of each CDR3. Clone size is shown for a subset of rows, as once, few, many or a class of expanded clone.

clone size,J gene,V gene,CDR3 protein
many,TRBJ2-4,TRBV2,CASSAPLAKNIQYF
many,TRBJ2-1,TRBV5-1,CASSLTAGGPGNEQFF
few,TRBJ2-2,TRBV15,CATSRARNGELFF
many,TRBJ1-2,TRBV12-3/TRBV12-4,CASSPRTLRNYGYTF
many,TRBJ2-3,TRBV28,CASSRTSGPSTDTQYF
NA,TRBJ1-4,TRBV19,CASRDENRTHRDEKLFF
few,TRBJ1-4,TRBV7-8,CASSPIRGGSIEKLFF
many,TRBJ2-7,TRBV20-1,CSARPNGRGYEQYF
many,TRBJ2-2,TRBV6-4,CASRTGNTGELFF
many,TRBJ2-7,TRBV2,CASSEFGLAVEQYF
many,TRBJ2-1,TRBV25-1,CASSDLRGLRENEQFF
NA,TRBJ1-3,TRBV6-1,CASSSTNSGNTIYF
many,TRBJ2-3,TRBV7-2,CASSLSQRTDTQYF
many,TRBJ2-3,TRBV7-2,CASSLAEWDTQYF
NA,TRBJ1-2,TRBV7-2,CASSFGGGYMYGYTF
many,TRBJ2-1,TRBV7-2,CASSLDRTSASSYNEQFF
NA,TRBJ2-3,TRBV9,CASSAHQGLAGGRTSTDTQYF
many,TRBJ1-4,TRBV6-6,CASSYRLARTESEKLFF
many,TRBJ2-7,TRBV27,CASSFARDGNEQYF
NA,TRBJ2-1,TRBV30,CAWSIPRTSGSRQFF
many,TRBJ1-1,TRBV14,CAVGDGNTEAFF
many,TRBJ2-3,TRBV11-3,CASSLGQFTDTQYF
many,TRBJ2-2,TRBV7-2,CASRGTANTGELFF
few,TRBJ2-1,TRBV6-1,CASSGGPFGYHEQFF
many,TRBJ2-1,TRBV12-3/TRBV12-4,CASSPSPLAGGPYNEQFF
NA,TRBJ1-2,TRBV28,CASSFPRGYHYGHTF
many,TRBJ1-6,TRBV11-2,CANSPLGGPRNSPLHF
few,TRBJ1-1,TRBV6-5,CASSYLRGGNGFF
many,TRBJ2-7,TRBV28,CASSPGGGIYEQYF
many,TRBJ2-1,TRBV30,CAWRGLASSYNEQFF
many,TRBJ2-5,TRBV20-1,CSASRTSGSEETQYF